The T cell receptor beta chain under discussion was sequenced for a study of cytomegalovirus exposure and HLA in healthy donors. Study observations and caveats: TCR beta sequences numbering 15,000 to 20,000 were associated with HLA alleles at 0.05 false discovery rate in a later analysis. Sequencing depth roughly uniform across donors was assumed in presence/absence analyses. Indistinguishable V segments such as TRBV6-2 and TRBV6-3 were excluded.

Amplification used 60 Vbeta primers and 13 Jbeta primers. Sequencing was performed with immunoSEQ multiplex PCR; in TCRdb, only in-frame clones are kept and a portion is missing. The data show more than 200,000 clones, around 80% seen once. Points on this clone: The antigen is undetermined.

The V and J ends lost 2 bases and 1 base respectively, with 5 bases between them. Germline V gives CDR1 MDHEN, CDR2 SYDVKM. The CDR3 contains 13 residues. Input material: PBMCs. The V and J genes are TRBV28 and TRBJ2-5; D is unclear. The sequence came from a man aged 35-49 years in good health and CMV-seronegative. As DNA, the CDR3 is TGTGCCAGCAGTTTACCGGGCCAAGAGACCCAGTACTTC. Protein sequence: CASSLPGQETQYF.